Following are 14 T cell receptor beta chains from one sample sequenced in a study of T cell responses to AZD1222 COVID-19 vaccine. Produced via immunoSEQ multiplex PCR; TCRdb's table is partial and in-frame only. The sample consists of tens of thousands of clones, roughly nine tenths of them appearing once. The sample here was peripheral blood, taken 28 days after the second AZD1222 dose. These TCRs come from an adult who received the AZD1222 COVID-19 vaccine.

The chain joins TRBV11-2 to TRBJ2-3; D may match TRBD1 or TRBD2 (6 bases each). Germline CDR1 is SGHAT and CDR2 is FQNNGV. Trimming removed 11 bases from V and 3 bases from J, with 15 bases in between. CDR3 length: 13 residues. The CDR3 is CACGRGTTDTQYF. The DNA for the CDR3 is TGTGCCTGCGGGCGCGGGACAACAGATACGCAGTATTTT. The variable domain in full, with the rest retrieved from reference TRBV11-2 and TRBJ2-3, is EAGVAQSPRYKIIEKRQSVAFWCNPISGHATLYWYQQILGQGPKLLIQFQNNGVVDDSQLPKDRFSAERLKGVDSTLKIQPAKLEDSAVYLCACGRGTTDTQYFGPGTRLTVL.

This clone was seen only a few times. CDR3 bases: TGTGCCAGCAGCTCTACACTTACAGGGCTCACAGATACGCAGTATTTT. It codes for CASSSTLTGLTDTQYF. V usage is TRBV7-2 and J usage is TRBJ2-3; a weak D match, TRBD1 (6 bases). Trimming shortened V by 4 bases and J by 2 bases, and 16 bases separated the two germline ends. The germline V gene has CDR1 SGHTA and CDR2 FQGNSA. The CDR3 extends over 16 amino acids.

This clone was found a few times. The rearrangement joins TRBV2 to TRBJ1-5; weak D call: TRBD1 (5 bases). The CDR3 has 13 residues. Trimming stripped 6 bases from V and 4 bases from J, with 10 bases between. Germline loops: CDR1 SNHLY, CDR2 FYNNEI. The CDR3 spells CASRGRENQPQHF. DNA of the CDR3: TGTGCCAGCAGGGGCAGGGAGAATCAGCCCCAGCATTTT.

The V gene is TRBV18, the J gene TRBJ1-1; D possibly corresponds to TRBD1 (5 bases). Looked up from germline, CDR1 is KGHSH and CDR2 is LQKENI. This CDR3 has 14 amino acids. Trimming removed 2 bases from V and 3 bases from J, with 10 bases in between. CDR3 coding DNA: TGTGCCAGCTCACCAGGGGCAGGCCACACTGAAGCTTTCTTT. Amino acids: CASSPGAGHTEAFF.

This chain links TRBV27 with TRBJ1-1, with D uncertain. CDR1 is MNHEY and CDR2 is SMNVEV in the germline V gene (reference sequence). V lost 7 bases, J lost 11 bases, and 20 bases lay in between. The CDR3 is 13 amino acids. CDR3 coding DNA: TGTGCCAGCATTCTAGCGGAGAGTGGTAGGGCTTTCTTT. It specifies CASILAESGRAFF.

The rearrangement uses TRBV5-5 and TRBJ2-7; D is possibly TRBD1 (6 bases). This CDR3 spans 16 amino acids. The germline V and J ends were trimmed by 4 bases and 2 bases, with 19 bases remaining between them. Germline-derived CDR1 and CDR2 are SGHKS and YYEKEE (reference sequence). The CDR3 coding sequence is TGTGCCAGCAGCCCCTACGACAGGTCAAATCCCTACGAGCAGTACTTC. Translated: CASSPYDRSNPYEQYF.

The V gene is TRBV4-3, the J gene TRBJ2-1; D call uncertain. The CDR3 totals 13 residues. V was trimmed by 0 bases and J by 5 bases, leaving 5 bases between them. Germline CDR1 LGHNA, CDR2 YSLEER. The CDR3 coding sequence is TGCGCCAGCAGCCAAGAAGTTAACAATGAGCAGTTCTTC. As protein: CASSQEVNNEQFF.

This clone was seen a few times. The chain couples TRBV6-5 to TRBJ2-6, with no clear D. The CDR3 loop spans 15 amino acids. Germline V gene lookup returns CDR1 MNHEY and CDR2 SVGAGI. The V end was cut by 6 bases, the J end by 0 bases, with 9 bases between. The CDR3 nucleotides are TGTGCCAGCAGAGAGGCAGCCTCTGGGGCCAACGTCCTGACTTTC. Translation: CASREAASGANVLTF.

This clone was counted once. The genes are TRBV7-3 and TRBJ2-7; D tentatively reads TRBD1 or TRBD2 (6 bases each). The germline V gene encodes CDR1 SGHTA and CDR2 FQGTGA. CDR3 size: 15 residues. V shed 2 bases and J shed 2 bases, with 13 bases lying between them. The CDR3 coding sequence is TGTGCCAGCAGCTTACTTGGAGGGGGTGCCTACGAGCAGTACTTC. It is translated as CASSLLGGGAYEQYF.

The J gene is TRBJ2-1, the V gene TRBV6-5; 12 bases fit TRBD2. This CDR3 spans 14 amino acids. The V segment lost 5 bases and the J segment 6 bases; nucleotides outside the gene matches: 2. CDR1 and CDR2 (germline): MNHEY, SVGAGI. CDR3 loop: CASSLAGGPNEQFF. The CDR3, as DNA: TGTGCCAGCAGTCTAGCGGGAGGGCCCAATGAGCAGTTCTTC.

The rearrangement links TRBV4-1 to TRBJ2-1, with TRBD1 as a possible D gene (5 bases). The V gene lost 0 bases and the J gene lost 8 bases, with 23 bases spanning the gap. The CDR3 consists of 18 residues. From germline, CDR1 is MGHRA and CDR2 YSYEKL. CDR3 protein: CASSQDKRGPPFGYEQFF. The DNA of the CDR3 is TGCGCCAGCAGCCAAGATAAAAGGGGTCCACCCTTCGGATATGAGCAGTTCTTC.

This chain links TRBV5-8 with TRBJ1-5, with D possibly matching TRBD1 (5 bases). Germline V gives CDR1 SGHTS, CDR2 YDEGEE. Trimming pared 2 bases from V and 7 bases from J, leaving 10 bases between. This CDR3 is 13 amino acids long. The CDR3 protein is CASSLEGTQPQHF. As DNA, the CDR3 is TGTGCCAGCAGCTTAGAGGGGACGCAGCCCCAGCATTTT.

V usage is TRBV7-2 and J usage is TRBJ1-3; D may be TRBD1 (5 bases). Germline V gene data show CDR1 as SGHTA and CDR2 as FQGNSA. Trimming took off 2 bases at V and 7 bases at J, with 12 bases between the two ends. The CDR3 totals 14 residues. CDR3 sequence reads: CASSLRGDENTIYF. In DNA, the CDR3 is TGTGCCAGCAGCTTACGGGGGGACGAGAACACCATATATTTT.

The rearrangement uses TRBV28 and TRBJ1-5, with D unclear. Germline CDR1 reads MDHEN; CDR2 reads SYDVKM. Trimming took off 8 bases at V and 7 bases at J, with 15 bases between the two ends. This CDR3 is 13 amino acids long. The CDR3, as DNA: TGTGCCAGCGGTATTCGGGTACGGCAGCCCCAGCATTTT. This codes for CASGIRVRQPQHF.